Shown below are 2 T cell receptor beta chains from a single sample sequenced in a study of blood T cell repertoires in COVID-19. The data were produced by immunoSEQ multiplex PCR, yet TCRdb's version contains in-frame clones alone and is incomplete. The data show more than 85,000 clones, approximately 90% seen once. Sequenced sample: peripheral blood. The receptors shown here come from a woman in her fifties or sixties with COVID-19, enrolled during active disease.

In this sample, this clone turned up once. The chain combines TRBV4-1 with TRBJ2-3, with 8 bases that match TRBD2. Looked up from germline, CDR1 is MGHRA and CDR2 is YSYEKL. The length of the CDR3 is 15 residues. V lost 2 bases and J lost 4; bases outside the gene matches: 5. CDR3 sequence (DNA): TGCGCCAGCAGCCAACTACTAGCGGCGGCAGATACGCAGTATTTT. It encodes CASSQLLAAADTQYF.

The chain links TRBV7-6 to TRBJ1-6; TRBD1 matches at 7 bases. There are 15 residues in the CDR3. Germline V CDR1 and CDR2: SGHVS, FNYEAQ. The V and J ends lost 4 bases and 10 bases, in that order; junction bases with no gene match: 10. The CDR3 spells CASSSAGAGGSPLHF. Here the CDR3 DNA reads TGTGCCAGCAGCTCCGCAGGGGCAGGGGGATCACCCCTCCACTTT.